This entry lists 3 T cell receptor delta chains sequenced from one sample in a study of gamma-delta chains in newborns, infants, children. TCRdb reprocessed the reads using CATT. The top ten hold roughly 5% of the sample, which has around 5,400 delta-chain clones, around a sixth seen once. Material for sequencing was blood. These TCRs come from a child who was a newborn, infant or young child, either healthy, febrile or measles-vaccinated (not recorded which).

The V call is TRDV1, the J call TRDJ1; a weak D match, TRDD2 (9 bases). Since TCRdb gives no J gene, matching the DNA to germline was used here to assign it. The V gene's germline CDR1 is TSWWSYY and CDR2 QGS. The V end lost 0 bases, the J end lost 0 bases, and 32 bases lay between the germline ends. The CDR3 has 23 amino acids. The CDR3 region is CALGELPPSYGDRGIVYTDKLIF. The CDR3 DNA follows: TGTGCTCTTGGGGAACTTCCCCCTTCCTACGGAGACCGGGGGATAGTATACACCGATAAACTCATCTTT.

For this clone: A much larger clone differs from this one at a single base, so this may be a read error. J is TRDJ3 and V is TRDV2; 10 bases are a match to TRDD3. Trimming took 3 bases from V and 3 from J; bases not matched to a gene: 4. The CDR3 extends over 17 amino acids. CDR1 and CDR2 (germline): GEAIGNYY, EKD. CDR3 in DNA: TGTGCCTGTGACGCCGCTGGGGGATACTGGGACACCCGACAGATGTTTTTC. It codes for CACDAAGGYWDTRQMFF.

This clone qualifies as medium-sized. Additional DNA sequences in this sample encode the identical CDR3. The rearrangement uses TRDV1 and TRDJ1, with TRDD3 identical over 10 bases. V lost 6 bases, J lost 9 bases, and 19 bases stayed unmatched. Germline V gives CDR1 TSWWSYY, CDR2 QGS. This CDR3 is 17 amino acids long. Here the CDR3 reads CALGSSPGDTQLGELIF. CDR3 in DNA: TGTGCTCTTGGTAGCTCCCCGGGGGATACGCAGCTCGGGGAACTCATCTTT.